These 25 T cell receptor beta chains were sequenced from one sample in a study of shared clonotypes between healthy human individuals. Clones were sequenced by immunoSEQ multiplex PCR, and TCRdb holds only the in-frame ones, with some missing. The table lists some 1.4 million clones, approximately 96% of them singletons. The sequencing sample was made of naive CD4+ T cells sorted from blood. This sample's subset: CD45RA+ positively selected. Receptors originate from a man aged 30-40 years in good health.

V gene TRBV5-6 combines with J gene TRBJ1-2; D unresolved. The CDR3 is made up of 17 amino acids. Germline V CDR1 and CDR2: SGHDT, YYEEEE. With 3 bases removed from V and 0 bases from J, the gap between germline ends came to 18 bases. The DNA of the CDR3 is TGTGCCAGCAGCTACGGACCGCTCGGCGTTACTAACTATGGCTACACCTTC. Amino acid sequence: CASSYGPLGVTNYGYTF.

The genes are TRBV27 and TRBJ2-3; 8 bases match TRBD2. This CDR3 has 17 amino acids. Looked up from germline, CDR1 is MNHEY and CDR2 is SMNVEV (reference sequence). The J segment lost 2 bases and the V segment lost 6 bases, leaving 13 bases of the junction unmatched. The chain's CDR3 is CASRLWGREAYTDTQYF. The CDR3 coding sequence is TGTGCCAGCAGACTCTGGGGGCGGGAGGCCTACACAGATACGCAGTATTTT.

CDR3 sequence reads: CASSSTGGGGEQYF. Here the CDR3 DNA reads TGTGCCAGCAGTTCGACAGGGGGTGGTGGCGAGCAGTACTTC. The rearrangement joins TRBV27 to TRBJ2-7; 9 bases match TRBD1. CDR3 length equals 14 residues. V was pared by 4 bases and J by 6 bases, with 7 bases of the junction left unmatched. Germline loops: CDR1 MNHEY, CDR2 SMNVEV (reference sequence).

A word on this clone: Mismatch with germline at one junction end may stem from a read error. The chain recombines TRBV10-2 with TRBJ2-1; D may be TRBD2 (5 bases). The germline CDR1 and CDR2 sequences are WSHSY and SAAADI. This CDR3 is 11 amino acids long. CDR3 sequence reads: CASSGERNTLF. In DNA form, the CDR3 reads TGCGCCAGCAGTGGCGAGCGGAATACGCTCTTC.

CDR3 in amino acids: CASRMTANSYNEQFF. For the CDR3, the DNA is TGTGCCAGCAGAATGACAGCTAACTCCTACAATGAGCAGTTCTTC. The chain couples TRBV2 to TRBJ2-1, with a weak D call TRBD1 (5 bases). V lost 6 bases and J lost 0, with 12 bases in between. The CDR3 length is 15 residues. In germline, CDR1 is SNHLY, CDR2 FYNNEI.

The DNA of the CDR3 is TGCGCCAGCTCCCCACAGACGAACACTGAAGCTTTCTTT. It codes for CASSPQTNTEAFF. The chain couples TRBV5-1 to TRBJ1-1; D remains unclear. Germline loops: CDR1 SGHRS, CDR2 YFSETQ. The V and J ends lost 7 bases and 1 base respectively, with 11 bases between them. This CDR3 spans 13 amino acids.

V is TRBV18 and J is TRBJ2-3, with 10 bases aligning to TRBD2. This CDR3 spans 16 amino acids. Trimming removed 5 bases from V and 0 bases from J; junction bases left unmatched: 5. Germline V gives CDR1 KGHSH, CDR2 LQKENI. The CDR3: CASSSIAGGSTDTQYF. For the CDR3, the DNA is TGTGCCAGCTCATCCATAGCGGGAGGCAGCACAGATACGCAGTATTTT.

The chain joins TRBV27 to TRBJ2-1, with 10 bases aligning to TRBD2. The ends lost 7 bases at V and 5 bases at J; junction bases unmatched: 8. Germline assignment: CDR1 MNHEY and CDR2 SMNVEV (reference sequence). CDR3 size: 15 residues. CDR3 bases: TGTGCCAGCACCGTGACTAGCGGGCTTAACAATGAGCAGTTCTTC. Encoded protein: CASTVTSGLNNEQFF.

The chain employs TRBV4-1 and TRBJ1-5; 8 nucleotides match TRBD1. This CDR3 region has 15 residues. Per the germline V gene, CDR1 is MGHRA and CDR2 is YSYEKL. Trimming removed 1 base from V and 5 bases from J; junction bases left unmatched: 4. The CDR3 here is CASSQVQGVYQPQHF. In nucleotides, the CDR3 is TGCGCCAGCAGCCAAGTACAGGGGGTGTATCAGCCCCAGCATTTT.

With regard to this clone: Additional DNA sequences in this sample encode the identical CDR3. The chain uses TRBV9 and TRBJ2-7, with 11 bases matching TRBD2. The CDR3 length is 14 residues. The germline V gene has CDR1 SGDLS and CDR2 YYNGEE. V trimming: 0 bases; J trimming: 6 bases; junction bases outside the gene matches: 2. The CDR3 sequence is CASSVGLAGGEQYF. The DNA for the CDR3 is TGTGCCAGCAGCGTAGGCCTAGCGGGAGGCGAGCAGTACTTC.

CDR3 in amino acids: CASSLAQPQETQYF. In DNA, the CDR3 is TGCGCCAGCAGCTTGGCCCAGCCCCAAGAGACCCAGTACTTC. The chain employs TRBV5-1 and TRBJ2-5; D gene unclear. Germline V lookup: CDR1 SGHRS, CDR2 YFSETQ. V was clipped by 0 bases and J by 1 base, with 7 bases between them. The CDR3 consists of 14 residues.

The chain couples TRBV19 to TRBJ2-7, with D hard to call. Germline V gives CDR1 LNHDA, CDR2 SQIVND (reference sequence). This CDR3 spans 14 amino acids. V lost 3 bases, J lost 0 bases, and 9 bases lay in between. The CDR3 nucleotides read TGTGCCAGTAGTATTACTCAAAGCTCCTACGAGCAGTACTTC. This encodes CASSITQSSYEQYF.

The CDR3: CASSTLAGLNEQFF. DNA of the CDR3: TGTGCCAGCAGTACTCTAGCAGGTTTGAATGAGCAGTTCTTC. V usage is TRBV6-4 and J usage is TRBJ2-1; TRBD2 is a possible D gene (5 bases). The CDR3 contains 14 residues. CDR1 is MRHNA, CDR2 SNTAGT, per germline. V dropped 5 bases and J dropped 7 bases, with 15 bases sitting between them.

J is TRBJ2-2 and V is TRBV19, with D perhaps given as TRBD1 or TRBD2 (5 bases each). The CDR3 consists of 14 residues. The germline V and J ends were trimmed by 10 bases and 0 bases, with 12 bases remaining between them. The germline CDR1 and CDR2 sequences are LNHDA and SQIVND (reference sequence). CDR3 amino acids: CATRDPANTGELFF. CDR3 nucleotide sequence: TGTGCCACCAGGGACCCCGCGAACACCGGGGAGCTGTTTTTT.

The chain joins TRBV19 to TRBJ2-7; D tentatively reads TRBD1 or TRBD2 (5 bases each). Germline CDR1 LNHDA, CDR2 SQIVND (reference sequence). There are 16 residues in the CDR3. V lost 3 bases and J 2 bases, leaving 17 bases between the germline ends. The CDR3 sequence: CASSMAVGTGPYEQYF. In DNA form, the CDR3 reads TGTGCCAGTAGTATGGCTGTCGGGACGGGCCCCTACGAGCAGTACTTC. The variable domain in full, completed from reference TRBV19 and TRBJ2-7, reads DGGITQSPKYLFRKEGQNVTLSCEQNLNHDAMYWYRQDPGQGLRLIYYSQIVNDFQKGDIAEGYSVSREKKESFPLTVTSAQKNPTAFYLCASSMAVGTGPYEQYFGPGTRLTVT.

This sequence joins TRBV27 and TRBJ2-3, with 10 nucleotides matching TRBD2. Germline-derived CDR1 and CDR2 are MNHEY and SMNVEV (reference sequence). V shed 6 bases and J 4 bases; nucleotides not matched to a gene: 7. The CDR3 totals 15 residues. The CDR3 sequence: CASSSGLARSDTQYF. Written as DNA, the CDR3 is TGTGCCAGCAGCTCGGGACTAGCGAGGTCAGATACGCAGTATTTT.

V and J are TRBV5-3 and TRBJ2-1; possibly TRBD1 for D (6 bases). TRBV5-3 is treated as an ORF (open reading frame) with a function not yet certain. Trimming pared 4 bases from V and 7 bases from J, leaving 24 bases between. CDR3 size: 17 residues. The CDR3 sequence is CARSLCQGGDRGNEQFF. The CDR3 DNA follows: TGTGCCAGAAGCCTCTGTCAGGGCGGAGATAGGGGGAATGAGCAGTTCTTC.

The chain is built from TRBV5-1 and TRBJ1-4; TRBD1 matches 7 bases. Germline loops: CDR1 SGHRS, CDR2 YFSETQ. V trimming: 4 bases; J trimming: 3 bases; junction bases outside the gene matches: 6. The CDR3 is made up of 15 amino acids. CDR3 DNA: TGCGCCAGCAGCCCGGCCCAGGGGGCTAATGAAAAACTGTTTTTT. This encodes CASSPAQGANEKLFF.

In nucleotides, the CDR3 is TGTGCCAGTAGTTTAAACCTGGTGGGGGAGCAGTACTTC. Translated: CASSLNLVGEQYF. The chain employs TRBV19 and TRBJ2-7, with no clear D. This CDR3 comprises 13 residues. The V and J ends lost 5 bases and 7 bases respectively, with 15 bases between them. Germline V gene sequence: CDR1 LNHDA, CDR2 SQIVND (reference sequence).

CDR3 nucleotide sequence: TGTGCCAGCAGCACCCGGGGGCTAGCGGGTAGCACAGATACGCAGTATTTT. It codes for CASSTRGLAGSTDTQYF. V usage is TRBV9 and J usage is TRBJ2-3, with 8 bases lining up with TRBD2. CDR1 SGDLS and CDR2 YYNGEE come from the germline V gene. The CDR3 sequence is 17 residues long. J was trimmed by 0 bases and V by 4 bases; bases with no gene match: 10.

This clone has only one observation. The chain combines TRBV5-4 with TRBJ2-7, with D tentatively TRBD2 (6 bases). The length of the CDR3 is 13 residues. Germline CDR1 SGHNT, CDR2 YYREEE (reference sequence). The V and J ends lost 4 bases and 5 bases respectively, with 13 bases between them. CDR3 region: CASSRREYHEQYF. CDR3 nucleotide sequence: TGTGCCAGCAGCCGACGGGAGTACCACGAGCAGTACTTC.

This clone appeared a single time. CDR3 in DNA: TGTGCCAGCAGTGCCGGGACAAACTTGGAGCAGTACTTC. It translates to CASSAGTNLEQYF. The V call is TRBV6-1, the J call TRBJ2-7; a possible D gene is TRBD1 (6 bases). The CDR3 length is 13 residues. CDR1 is MNHNS, CDR2 SASEGT, per germline. The V and J ends lost 4 bases and 7 bases respectively, with 14 bases between them.

This chain uses TRBV7-2 with TRBJ2-1; D call uncertain. Germline CDR1 SGHTA, CDR2 FQGNSA. V shed 4 bases and J shed 4 bases, with 14 bases lying between them. The CDR3 covers 15 residues. The CDR3 DNA is TGTGCCAGCAGCTCAGATGGGCCTAGTTACAATGAGCAGTTCTTC. Protein sequence: CASSSDGPSYNEQFF.

This clone was picked up a small number of times. The chain employs TRBV6-1 and TRBJ1-5; 10 bases agree with TRBD1. The ends lost 6 bases at V and 5 bases at J; junction bases unmatched: 7. Germline CDR1 and CDR2: MNHNS and SASEGT. CDR3 length: 15 residues. The CDR3: CASRPRTGGDQPQHF. The CDR3 DNA reads as TGTGCCAGCAGGCCAAGGACAGGGGGAGATCAGCCCCAGCATTTT.

The gene calls are TRBV6-5 and TRBJ2-7; possibly TRBD2 for D (5 bases). The CDR3 is 11 amino acids. Trimming stripped 5 bases from V and 3 bases from J, with 5 bases between. Looked up from germline, CDR1 is MNHEY and CDR2 is SVGAGI. CDR3 DNA sequence: TGTGCCAGCAGTGGACTCTACGAGCAGTACTTC. Translating it yields CASSGLYEQYF.